This T cell receptor beta chain was identified in a study of T-cell reconstitution after alpha-beta-depleted transplantation in children (dated by TCRdb to the mid-2010s). Broadly, across the study: Using TCR repertoire profiling, the study followed T-cell immune reconstitution in a quantitative way in children after TCRalphabeta/CD19-depleted allogeneic hematopoietic cell transplantation.

The method behind the library was PCR. Sequenced on an Illumina HiSeq 2500. TCR libraries were prepared with molecular barcoding, using unique molecular identifiers to normalize TCRbeta repertoire quantification. Using fastp trimming at Q25 and MiXCR clonotype assembly, TCRdb reanalyzed the public sequencing data and kept in-frame beta chains. Identical CDR3 proteins give one entry, which carries the most common genes and DNA. The sample table records some 490,000 distinct CDR3 sequences; roughly an eighth of these occur just once. The ten biggest clones cover about 6% of the sample. CDR1 and CDR2 are drawn from the germline V gene: MNHEY, SVGAGI. Clipping removes 0 bases from V and 4 bases from J, with 6 as the unmatched junction base count. The CDR3 runs 16 residues from the cysteine to the phenylalanine. The CDR3 DNA has 48 bases and is translated from base 1. With regard to this clonotype: The specificity of this receptor is unknown. Base quality data are lacking; no much larger clone is found one base away.

The chain employs TRBV6-5 and TRBJ2-1, and TRBD2 matches 7 of the central bases. The sequencing here drew on PBMCs from the stem cell graft donor, taken from the stem cell graft. The TCR originated in a human donor who donated a stem cell graft to a child with combined immunodeficiency. CDR3 loop: CASSYSTAGPYNEQFF. The nucleotide sequence is given as TGTGCCAGCAGTTACTCGACAGCGGGACCATACAATGAGCAGTTCTTC.